The present T cell receptor (beta chain) was sequenced within a study of T cells expressing NK-cell markers (dated by TCRdb to about 2020). Regarding the study in general: Three sorted T-cell subsets (CD3+CD56+NKG2C+, CD3+CD56+NKG2C- and CD3+CD56-NKG2C+) from roughly 8 donors had their TCR beta-chain repertoires profiled. Seven of the eight sequenced donors were HCMV-seropositive and one was HCMV-seronegative. Randomly selected healthy volunteers, three men and five women, were used as the eight sequenced donors. The libraries were sequenced on Illumina HiSeq 2000/2500, MiSeq or NextSeq, producing 2 x 150 bp reads. Overall results and qualifications from the work: It remained unclear whether the expanded NKG2C-expressing T cell clones were specific for HCMV antigens. Those dominant clonotypes were again the most abundant among CD3+CD56-NKG2C+ cells in a handful of donors, at about 28.3-60.1%. In five to seven donors, the dominant CD3+CD56+NKG2C+ clonotypes were found to rank among the top 10 CD8+ clonotypes and to make up roughly 1.0-8% of CD8+ T cells.

A note on this clonotype: Its antigen is unknown.

Including cysteine and phenylalanine, the CDR3 has 17 amino acids. No coding sequence is recorded. CDR1 is given as SGHDN and CDR2 as FVKESK, both from the germline V gene. HCMV-specific IgG was detected in serum with a commercial ELISA kit to determine HCMV serostatus. Peripheral blood mononuclear cells were isolated from blood by Ficoll density gradient centrifugation. Instrument used: Illumina HiSeq 2000. 5'RACE template switching, by which a universal primer site and unique molecular identifiers were added, was used to make TCR beta cDNA libraries. cDNA synthesis was primed from the TCR beta constant segment and was followed by two successive PCR amplification steps. Under the source paper's analysis protocol: MIGEC handled demultiplexing of the reads and grouping by UMI, while MiTCR was used to assemble and quantify clonotypes. Only TCR cDNA sequences supported by at least two reads were kept to exclude erroneous sequences. The tcR package was used for downstream repertoire analysis, with clonotypes matched between fractions based on CDR3 nucleotide sequence plus V segment. VDJmatch was used to annotate antigen specificity against VDJdb, with one amino acid substitution in CDR3 permitted. Reprocessed by TCRdb, the reads give a single entry per CDR3 protein sequence, without DNA. TCRdb's processing, not the authors', yielded these V and J calls. This sample's listing comprises 300,000 to 450,000 distinct CDR3 sequences. Around 4.9% of the sample is held by the ten biggest clonotypes.

The specimen sequenced was blood T cells: a sorted CD56 or NKG2C T cell subset, CD4+ or CD8+ T cells, or bulk PBMC T cells (not recorded which). The chain uses TRBV14 and TRBJ2-1. This TCR was sampled from a man aged 18-75 years in good health. The CDR3 region: CASSLIWTLSSYNEQFF.